What follows describes a single T cell receptor beta chain. The sample is drawn from a study of blood T cell repertoires in COVID-19. Study information: COVID-19 samples collected from the United States, Italy and Spain covered acute and convalescent phases.

Trimming cost V 2 bases and J 9 bases, with 21 bases left between them. The CDR3 contains 16 residues. The V gene's germline CDR1 is SEHNR and CDR2 FQNEAQ (reference sequence). Sequencing was performed with immunoSEQ multiplex PCR; in TCRdb, only in-frame clones are kept and a portion is missing. This sample has around 300,000 clones, with 88% found just once. Individuals aged about 18 to 95 years were recruited from 24 US areas. The chain couples TRBV7-9 to TRBJ2-3; TRBD2 is a possible D gene (6 bases). Sequenced material: PBMCs or T cells enriched from blood (not recorded which). The TCR originated in a woman aged 30 to 39 who had recovered from COVID-19. CDR3 amino acids: CASSLLGDLPFDTQYF. DNA of the CDR3: TGTGCCAGCAGCTTATTGGGGGACTTACCATTTGACACGCAGTATTTT.